The entry below gives a single T cell receptor beta chain sequence along with its context. Its antigen is still unknown. These data come from a study of cytotoxic CD8 clonotypes in ibrutinib-treated CLL. Profiled with immunoSEQ multiplex PCR; TCRdb holds only in-frame clones, not every one. In the table there are approximately 100,000 clones, 58% of which are singletons. The CDR3 contains 12 residues. Trimming took off 1 base at V and 8 bases at J, with 8 bases between the two ends. Germline V gene data show CDR1 as MDHEN and CDR2 as SYDVKM. Study observations and caveats: The study found baseline clonality above age-matched healthy donors, tracking circulating CD8+ T-cell counts.

The clonotype originates from a human donor with chronic lymphocytic leukemia. The chain combines TRBV28 with TRBJ1-2; unclear D gene. Sequenced here: PBMCs, sampled after 24 months of ibrutinib treatment. The CDR3, as DNA: TGTGCCAGCAGTTTATCCCGAAGAGGCTACACCTTC. It is translated as CASSLSRRGYTF.